One TCR beta chain is described in this entry. Its target is not known. The sample is drawn from a study of cytomegalovirus exposure and HLA in healthy donors. Findings and caveats of the study: Some TCR beta chains (164 of them) were listed as cytomegalovirus-associated.

PCR involved 60 Vbeta and 13 Jbeta primers. The data were produced by immunoSEQ multiplex PCR, yet TCRdb's version contains in-frame clones alone and is incomplete. The table records 130,000 to 150,000 clones, roughly 85% of them present only once. Germline V CDR1 and CDR2: SGHRS, YFSETQ. Trimming removed 0 bases from V and 0 bases from J, with 19 bases in between. The CDR3 covers 19 residues. The gene calls are TRBV5-1 and TRBJ1-3; unclear D gene. Source material: PBMCs. This TCR derives from a woman aged 25-40 years in good health and CMV-seronegative. The CDR3: CASSLAESGLMGSGNTIYF. The CDR3 DNA is TGCGCCAGCAGCTTGGCCGAGAGCGGCCTAATGGGCTCTGGAAACACCATATATTTT.